This T cell receptor beta chain was obtained from a study of blood T cell repertoires in COVID-19. Whole-study context: There were acute and convalescent COVID-19 samples, and they came from the United States, Italy and Spain. Nucleic acid was either cDNA or gDNA, and it came from T cells, B-cell-depleted T cells, or PBMCs.

In the source study's methods: Using reference gene primer amplification, nucleated cell counts were estimated. Using immunoSEQ multiplex PCR, the repertoire was profiled, and TCRdb retains in-frame clones only, with some absent. V and J calls and clone size are copied from that table; D and trimming were computed from the DNA. The sample has roughly 79,000 clones, 80% to 90% seen once. The CDR3 covers 16 residues. The germline CDR1 and CDR2 sequences are SGHAT and FQNNGV. J lost 4 bases, V lost 1 base, and 7 bases had no gene match. The sample was peripheral blood. The TCR was taken from a woman between 45 and 65 years old with acute or convalescent COVID-19. This chain joins TRBV11-2 and TRBJ2-3, with 8 bases matching TRBD2. The CDR3 sequence: CASSLGGLVFSDTQYF. DNA for the CDR3: TGTGCCAGCAGCTTAGGGGGACTAGTTTTTTCAGATACGCAGTATTTT.